The 18 T cell receptor beta chains presented below share a single source sample, sequenced in a study of cytomegalovirus exposure and HLA in healthy donors. The data were produced by immunoSEQ multiplex PCR, yet TCRdb's version contains in-frame clones alone and is incomplete. The sample lists 130,000 or so clones, around 92% seen once, with about 3.7% in the top ten. What was sequenced was PBMCs. The receptors originated from a man aged 25 to 45 in good health and CMV-seronegative.

The chain employs TRBV19 and TRBJ2-3; perhaps TRBD1 as D (6 bases). The CDR3 is made up of 16 amino acids. Germline CDR1 LNHDA, CDR2 SQIVND (reference sequence). V lost 6 bases, J lost 0 bases, and 16 bases lay in between. The CDR3 DNA is TGTGCCAGTAGAAGTGACCCGACAGGCAGCACAGATACGCAGTATTTT. This sequence encodes CASRSDPTGSTDTQYF.

V gene TRBV6-6 combines with J gene TRBJ2-7, with D perhaps matching TRBD1 (6 bases). Germline CDR1 reads MNHNY; CDR2 reads SVGAGI (reference sequence). The V gene lost 2 bases and the J gene lost 5 bases, with 16 bases spanning the gap. The length of the CDR3 is 15 residues. CDR3 sequence (DNA): TGTGCCAGCAGTTACAGCCGGGGACAATTCCACGAGCAGTACTTC. Protein: CASSYSRGQFHEQYF.

The rearrangement links TRBV5-1 to TRBJ2-3; D possibly corresponds to TRBD1 (5 bases). V was pared by 3 bases and J by 4 bases, with 9 bases between. Germline CDR1 is SGHRS and CDR2 is YFSETQ. This CDR3 spans 13 amino acids. The CDR3 region has the DNA TGCGCCAGCAGCTCTTTACAGGCAGATACGCAGTATTTT. This gives the protein CASSSLQADTQYF.

V and J are TRBV6-1 and TRBJ1-3; tentatively, D is TRBD1 (6 bases). V was trimmed by 0 bases and J by 2 bases, leaving 8 bases between them. Germline V gives CDR1 MNHNS, CDR2 SASEGT. The CDR3 runs 15 residues. The CDR3 nucleotides are TGTGCCAGCAGTGAAGCTGGGGGCACTGGAAACACCATATATTTT. Protein sequence: CASSEAGGTGNTIYF.

The V call is TRBV5-1, the J call TRBJ1-3; D possibly corresponds to TRBD1 (6 bases). CDR3 length: 14 amino acids. Trimming stripped 4 bases from V and 4 bases from J, with 12 bases between. Germline V gene lookup returns CDR1 SGHRS and CDR2 YFSETQ. CDR3 residues: CASSRDTTGNTIYF. The CDR3, as DNA: TGCGCCAGCAGCCGGGACACTACAGGAAACACCATATATTTT.

The chain recombines TRBV28 with TRBJ1-1; D is perhaps TRBD1 (6 bases). CDR3 length equals 14 residues. V lost 6 bases and J 3 bases, leaving 14 bases between the germline ends. Germline V gene data show CDR1 as MDHEN and CDR2 as SYDVKM. The chain's CDR3 is CASRRTVSDTEAFF. Written as DNA, the CDR3 is TGTGCCAGCAGGAGGACAGTGTCGGACACTGAAGCTTTCTTT.

The V call is TRBV9, the J call TRBJ2-1; D not resolved. The CDR3 totals 14 residues. V lost 1 base, J lost 7 bases, and 12 bases lay in between. Looked up from germline, CDR1 is SGDLS and CDR2 is YYNGEE. The CDR3 sequence: CASSVRSYGNEQFF. DNA for the CDR3: TGTGCCAGCAGCGTACGCAGCTACGGGAATGAGCAGTTCTTC.

The genes are TRBV6-6 and TRBJ2-2; D perhaps matches TRBD1 (6 bases). The V gene lost 5 bases and the J gene lost 1 base, with 11 bases spanning the gap. Looked up from germline, CDR1 is MNHNY and CDR2 is SVGAGI (reference sequence). The CDR3 totals 15 residues. The CDR3 region is CASSPETGNTGELFF. The CDR3, as DNA: TGTGCCAGCAGTCCCGAGACAGGGAACACCGGGGAGCTGTTTTTT.

J is TRBJ1-2 and V is TRBV6-5; D is uncertain. Deletions cut 0 bases from V and 2 bases from J, with 7 bases between. The V gene's germline CDR1 is MNHEY and CDR2 SVGAGI. This CDR3 region has 14 residues. The CDR3 DNA reads TGTGCCAGCAGTTACTCGGAGGCCAACTATGGCTACACCTTC. Residues: CASSYSEANYGYTF.

This chain joins TRBV11-2 and TRBJ1-6, with TRBD1 as a possible D gene (5 bases). Germline V gene lookup returns CDR1 SGHAT and CDR2 FQNNGV. This CDR3 contains 17 residues. The V gene lost 2 bases and the J gene lost 7 bases, with 18 bases spanning the gap. CDR3 amino acids: CASSLNLWAGPNSPLHF. CDR3 DNA: TGTGCCAGCAGCTTAAACCTGTGGGCAGGGCCGAATTCACCCCTCCACTTT. Together with reference TRBV11-2 and TRBJ1-6, the CDR3 gives the full variable domain: EAGVAQSPRYKIIEKRQSVAFWCNPISGHATLYWYQQILGQGPKLLIQFQNNGVVDDSQLPKDRFSAERLKGVDSTLKIQPAKLEDSAVYLCASSLNLWAGPNSPLHFGNGTRLTVT.

This clone occurred once. The chain recombines TRBV11-2 with TRBJ2-1; D is uncertain. Germline V gives CDR1 SGHAT, CDR2 FQNNGV. The CDR3 is made up of 16 amino acids. Between the trimmed V and J ends, which lost 1 base and 7 bases, there was a span of 17 bases. The CDR3, as DNA: TGTGCCAGCAGCTTAGTGGCGTGGGTGACGGGTAATGAGCAGTTCTTC. Residues: CASSLVAWVTGNEQFF.

This chain joins TRBV25-1 and TRBJ2-3, with D perhaps TRBD1 (5 bases). This CDR3 has 17 residues. V dropped 4 bases and J dropped 4 bases, with 21 bases sitting between them. CDR1 MGHDK and CDR2 SYGVNS come from the germline V gene. For the CDR3, the DNA is TGTGCCAGCAGTGCCGTACCTTTAGGGGTTTTGGCAGATACGCAGTATTTT. Translation gives CASSAVPLGVLADTQYF.

The chain uses TRBV7-9 and TRBJ1-1; a weak D match, TRBD1 (5 bases). The germline V and J ends were trimmed by 2 bases and 2 bases, with 9 bases remaining between them. Per germline, CDR1 SEHNR and CDR2 FQNEAQ (reference sequence). This CDR3 is built from 14 residues. The CDR3 nucleotides are TGTGCCAGCAGCTTAAGTCAGGGAAACACTGAAGCTTTCTTT. It codes for CASSLSQGNTEAFF.

The rearrangement joins TRBV5-1 to TRBJ1-1; no reliable D call. From germline, CDR1 is SGHRS and CDR2 YFSETQ. Trimming removed 4 bases at V and 2 bases at J, with 15 bases between. The length of the CDR3 is 15 residues. CDR3 loop: CASSIDGIPNTEAFF. The CDR3 DNA sequence: TGCGCCAGCAGCATCGACGGGATTCCTAACACTGAAGCTTTCTTT.

This clone was counted between two and nine times. The V gene is TRBV28, the J gene TRBJ1-1; no reliable D call. V lost 4 bases and J lost 1, with 10 bases in between. The V gene's germline CDR1 is MDHEN and CDR2 SYDVKM. The CDR3 covers 14 residues. CDR3 in amino acids: CASSSSVENTEAFF. In DNA, the CDR3 is TGTGCCAGCAGTTCCTCAGTCGAGAACACTGAAGCTTTCTTT.

The chain combines TRBV6-5 with TRBJ1-4; D unresolved. The ends were cut back, 6 bases at V and 6 bases at J, with 14 bases in the middle. CDR1 and CDR2 (germline): MNHEY, SVGAGI. CDR3 length: 14 residues. DNA of the CDR3: TGTGCCAGCAGACCGGCGGGGAGTGATGAAAAACTGTTTTTT. Residues: CASRPAGSDEKLFF.

The rearrangement links TRBV11-2 to TRBJ2-5, with a possible D match to TRBD1 (6 bases). CDR1 is SGHAT and CDR2 is FQNNGV in the germline V gene. V was trimmed by 4 bases and J by 4 bases, leaving 16 bases between them. The length of the CDR3 is 15 residues. The CDR3 sequence is CASSSDLWGRETQYF. CDR3 sequence (DNA): TGTGCCAGCAGCTCAGATCTATGGGGGCGAGAGACCCAGTACTTC.

This chain joins TRBV6-1 and TRBJ1-3; D is possibly TRBD1 (5 bases). V shed 2 bases and J shed 2 bases, with 10 bases lying between them. Germline V gene data show CDR1 as MNHNS and CDR2 as SASEGT. The CDR3 loop spans 15 amino acids. Here the CDR3 reads CASSEWEGTGNTIYF. The CDR3 region has the DNA TGTGCCAGCAGTGAATGGGAGGGGACTGGAAACACCATATATTTT.